This T cell receptor (beta chain) emerged from a study of T cells in Graves' hyperthyroidism and ophthalmopathy. Per germline, CDR1 PRHDT and CDR2 FYEKMQ (reference sequence). CDR3 size: 14 residues. Trimming pared 3 bases from V and 4 bases from J, leaving 10 bases between. This clonotype appeared a few times. Its antigen is unknown. Study results and caveats: Most clonotypes expanded in thyroid above 0.001 were likewise present in blood.

RNA transcripts gave rise to amplified TCR beta CDR3 regions. The study used the HTBI primer set for a first-round RT-PCR of the TCR CDR3. TCRdb reanalysed the multiplex PCR reads using MiXCR and keeps one entry per CDR3 protein. Of hundreds of thousands of distinct CDR3 sequences in the sample, about half were seen once. Stable Graves' hyperthyroidism denoted no ophthalmopathy progression over 18 months. Uncontrolled infection, other autoimmune disease, pregnancy or lactation barred patients from enrollment. Used for diagnoses were clinical symptoms, serum thyroxine and TRAb, thyroid ultrasound and orbital computed tomography.

Source material: peripheral blood or thyroid tissue (not recorded which). The TCR was taken from a woman aged 18-29 years with Graves' hyperthyroidism. The chain carries TRBV13 and TRBJ1-3; possibly TRBD1 for D (6 bases). The CDR3 DNA sequence: TGTGCCAGCAGCTTGGCAGGGGTCGGAAACACCATATATTTT. It specifies CASSLAGVGNTIYF.